The 8 T cell receptor beta chains below come from one sample, sequenced in a study of T cells after yellow fever vaccination. TCRdb ran MiXCR on the 5' RACE reads and lists one entry per CDR3 protein. Here the sample spans 300,000 to 400,000 distinct CDR3 sequences, about 12% being singletons. The specimen was CD4+ T cells sorted from PBMCs, collected 15 days after the yellow fever booster vaccination. The receptors shown here come from a man aged 18 to 30 who received the YFV17D yellow fever vaccine.

This clonotype was seen repeatedly, ten times or more. The chain couples TRBV11-1 to TRBJ1-3; perhaps TRBD1 as D (5 bases). Germline values: CDR1 SGHAT, CDR2 FQDESV (reference sequence). The CDR3 contains 16 residues. V was pared by 5 bases and J by 0 bases, with 14 bases between. The CDR3 region has the DNA TGTGCCAGCAGCCCGGACTGGGGGAGCTCTGGAAACACCATATATTTT. Translated: CASSPDWGSSGNTIYF.

In its sample, this clonotype was seen many times. The V call is TRBV10-3, the J call TRBJ2-3; possibly TRBD1 for D (6 bases). The CDR3 loop spans 16 amino acids. Trimming took off 2 bases at V and 2 bases at J, with 14 bases between the two ends. The germline CDR1 and CDR2 sequences are ENHRY and SYGVKD. CDR3 in DNA: TGTGCCATCAGTGAGCCCAATCGACAGGTCACAGATACGCAGTATTTT. As protein: CAISEPNRQVTDTQYF.

This clonotype was found a few times. CDR3 in amino acids: CASSFGLAGEEPYEQYF. The CDR3 coding sequence is TGCGCCAGCAGCTTTGGACTAGCGGGGGAAGAGCCCTACGAGCAGTACTTC. V is TRBV5-1 and J is TRBJ2-7; 13 bases fit TRBD2. The V segment lost 2 bases and the J segment 2 bases; nucleotides outside the gene matches: 7. The CDR3 contains 17 residues. The germline V gene encodes CDR1 SGHRS and CDR2 YFSETQ.

The chain combines TRBV7-2 with TRBJ2-5; D possibly uses TRBD1 or TRBD2 (5 bases each). V gave up 5 bases and J gave up 5 bases, with 12 bases separating them. Germline assignment: CDR1 SGHTA and CDR2 FQGNSA. CDR3 length: 13 amino acids. The CDR3 DNA is TGTGCCAGCAGCCCGAGAGGGACGGAGACCCAGTACTTC. Translation: CASSPRGTETQYF.

V usage is TRBV27 and J usage is TRBJ1-1; D is unclear. V lost 2 bases, J lost 3 bases, and 7 bases lay in between. This CDR3 has 13 residues. Germline lookup yields CDR1 MNHEY and CDR2 SMNVEV (reference sequence). The CDR3 nucleotides read TGTGCCAGCAGTTTAAAGGCAGACACTGAAGCTTTCTTT. Protein: CASSLKADTEAFF.

The chain carries TRBV20-1 and TRBJ1-5; tentative D call: TRBD1 (5 bases). Germline values: CDR1 DFQATT, CDR2 SNEGSKA (reference sequence). The CDR3 sequence is 10 residues long. This CDR3 reads CSWGGQPQHF. The CDR3 region has the DNA TGCAGCTGGGGGGGTCAGCCCCAGCATTTT.

The chain combines TRBV6-5 with TRBJ2-3, with TRBD1 identical over 12 bases. Per the germline V gene, CDR1 is MNHEY and CDR2 is SVGAGI. The junction had 9 bases not matched to a gene; V was cut back by 6 bases and J by 5 bases. This CDR3 contains 16 residues. In DNA, the CDR3 is TGTGCCAGCAGGCCTACCGGGACAGGGGGCATAGATACGCAGTATTTT. Its translation: CASRPTGTGGIDTQYF.

This chain links TRBV7-2 with TRBJ2-3; 15 bases map to TRBD2. V lost 3 bases to trimming and J lost 6 bases; unmatched junction nucleotides: 7. This CDR3 is built from 17 residues. CDR1 and CDR2 from the germline V gene are SGHTA and FQGNSA. The CDR3 loop reads CASSFPGLAGGGDTQYF. The CDR3 DNA reads TGTGCCAGCAGCTTCCCGGGACTAGCGGGGGGTGGGGATACGCAGTATTTT. Based on the CDR3 plus reference TRBV7-2 and TRBJ2-3, the full variable domain is GAGVSQSPSNKVTEKGKDVELRCDPISGHTALYWYRQSLGQGLEFLIYFQGNSAPDKSGLPSDRFSAERTGGSVSTLTIQRTQQEDSAVYLCASSFPGLAGGGDTQYFGPGTRLTVL.